The sequence of this T cell receptor beta chain was determined in a study of blood T cell repertoires in COVID-19. For the study at large: Sources were T cells, B-cell-depleted T cells, or PBMCs; the material itself was cDNA or gDNA.

Some clones are missing from TCRdb's copy, which holds only in-frame ones; the method was immunoSEQ multiplex PCR. The sample shows 200,000 to 300,000 clones, approximately 80% of them seen only once. Trimming at V came to 5 bases and at J to 7 bases, leaving 3 bases not matched to a gene. This CDR3 has 13 residues. Germline CDR1 is MNHEY and CDR2 is SVGAGI. Sequenced input: peripheral blood. The sequence was collected from a man between 40 and 49 years old who had recovered from COVID-19. The rearrangement uses TRBV6-5 and TRBJ1-3; 9 bases map to TRBD1. The CDR3 coding sequence is TGTGCCAGCAGTAGTACAGGGGGCAACACCATATATTTT. This codes for CASSSTGGNTIYF.